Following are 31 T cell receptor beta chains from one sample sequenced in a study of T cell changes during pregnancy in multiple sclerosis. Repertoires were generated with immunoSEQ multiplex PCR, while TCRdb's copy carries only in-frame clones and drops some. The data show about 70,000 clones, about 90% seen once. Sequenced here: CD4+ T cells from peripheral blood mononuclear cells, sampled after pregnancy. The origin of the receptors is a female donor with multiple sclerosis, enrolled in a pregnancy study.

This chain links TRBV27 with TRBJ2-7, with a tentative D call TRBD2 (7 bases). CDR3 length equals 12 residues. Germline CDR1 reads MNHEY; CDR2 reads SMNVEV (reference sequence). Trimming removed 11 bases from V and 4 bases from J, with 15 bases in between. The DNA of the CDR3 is TGTGCCTACCCGGGGGGCGAATACGAGCAGTACTTC. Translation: CAYPGGEYEQYF.

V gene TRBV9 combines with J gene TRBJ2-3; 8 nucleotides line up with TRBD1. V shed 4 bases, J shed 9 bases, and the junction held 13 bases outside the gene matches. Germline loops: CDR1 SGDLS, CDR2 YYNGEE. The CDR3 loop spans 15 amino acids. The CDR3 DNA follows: TGTGCCAGCAGCACATCCGGGACAGGACCGGGGACGCAGTATTTT. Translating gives CASSTSGTGPGTQYF.

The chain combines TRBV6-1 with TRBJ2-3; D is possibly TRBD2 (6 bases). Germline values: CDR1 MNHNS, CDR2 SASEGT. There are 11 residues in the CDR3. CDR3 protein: CAGRSADTQYF. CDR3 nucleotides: TGTGCGGGGAGGTCGGCAGATACGCAGTATTTT.

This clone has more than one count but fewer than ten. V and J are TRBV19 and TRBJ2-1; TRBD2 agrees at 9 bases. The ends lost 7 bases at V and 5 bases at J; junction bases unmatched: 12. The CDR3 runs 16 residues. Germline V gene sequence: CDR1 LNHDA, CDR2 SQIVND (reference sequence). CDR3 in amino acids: CASTRIEAGGDNEQFF. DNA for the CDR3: TGTGCCAGTACCCGTATAGAAGCGGGGGGAGACAATGAGCAGTTCTTC.

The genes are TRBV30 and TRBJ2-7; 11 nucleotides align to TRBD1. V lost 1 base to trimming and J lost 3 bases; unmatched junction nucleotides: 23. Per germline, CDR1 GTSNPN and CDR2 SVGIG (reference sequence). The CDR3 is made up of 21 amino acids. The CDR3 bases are TGTGCCTGGAGTGGACCCCGGACCGGGACAGGGGGGGCGGGACGTCTCTACGAGCAGTACTTC. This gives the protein CAWSGPRTGTGGAGRLYEQYF. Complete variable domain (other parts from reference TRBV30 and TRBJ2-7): SQTIHQWPATLVQPVGSPLSLECTVEGTSNPNLYWYRQAAGRGLQLLFYSVGIGQISSEVPQNLSASRPQDRQFILSSKKLLLSDSGFYLCAWSGPRTGTGGAGRLYEQYFGPGTRLTVT.

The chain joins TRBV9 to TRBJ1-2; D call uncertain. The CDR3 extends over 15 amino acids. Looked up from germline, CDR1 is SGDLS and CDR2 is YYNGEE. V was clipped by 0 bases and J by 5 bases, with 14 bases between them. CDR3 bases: TGTGCCAGCAGCGTAGCCCCAGAGGATTCTTATGGCTACACCTTC. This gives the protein CASSVAPEDSYGYTF. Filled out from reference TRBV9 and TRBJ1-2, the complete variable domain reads DSGVTQTPKHLITATGQRVTLRCSPRSGDLSVYWYQQSLDQGLQFLIQYYNGEERAKGNILERFSAQQFPDLHSELNLSSLELGDSALYFCASSVAPEDSYGYTFGSGTRLTVV.

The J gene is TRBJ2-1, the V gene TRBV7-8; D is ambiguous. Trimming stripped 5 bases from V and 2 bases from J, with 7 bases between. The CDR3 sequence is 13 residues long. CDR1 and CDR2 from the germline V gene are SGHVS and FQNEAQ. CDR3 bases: TGTGCCAGCAGCCGTACACCCTACAATGAGCAGTTCTTC. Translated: CASSRTPYNEQFF.

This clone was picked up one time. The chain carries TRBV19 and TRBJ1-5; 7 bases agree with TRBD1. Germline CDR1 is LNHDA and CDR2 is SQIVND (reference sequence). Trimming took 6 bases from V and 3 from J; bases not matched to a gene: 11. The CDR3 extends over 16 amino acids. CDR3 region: CASRGVDRAYNQPQHF. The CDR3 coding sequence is TGTGCCAGTAGGGGAGTCGACAGGGCGTACAATCAGCCCCAGCATTTT.

The CDR3 here is CAGDRDREDNEQFF. CDR3 nucleotide sequence: TGTGCCGGTGACCGGGACAGGGAGGACAATGAGCAGTTCTTC. This chain links TRBV21-1 with TRBJ2-1; TRBD1, the table's D call, lacks a check against the DNA. TRBV21-1 is designated a pseudogene. This CDR3 has 14 amino acids.

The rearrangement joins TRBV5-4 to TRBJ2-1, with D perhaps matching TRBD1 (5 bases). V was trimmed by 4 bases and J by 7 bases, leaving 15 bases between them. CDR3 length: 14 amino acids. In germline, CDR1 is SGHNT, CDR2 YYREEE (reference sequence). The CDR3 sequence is CASSIDPGSNEQFF. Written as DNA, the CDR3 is TGTGCCAGCAGCATTGACCCAGGGTCTAATGAGCAGTTCTTC.

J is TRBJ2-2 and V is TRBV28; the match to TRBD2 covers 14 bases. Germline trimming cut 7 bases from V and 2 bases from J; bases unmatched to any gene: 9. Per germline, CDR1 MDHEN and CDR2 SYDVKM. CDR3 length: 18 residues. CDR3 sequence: CASTPPGLAGENTGELFF. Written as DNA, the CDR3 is TGTGCCAGCACTCCTCCGGGACTAGCGGGAGAAAACACCGGGGAGCTGTTTTTT.

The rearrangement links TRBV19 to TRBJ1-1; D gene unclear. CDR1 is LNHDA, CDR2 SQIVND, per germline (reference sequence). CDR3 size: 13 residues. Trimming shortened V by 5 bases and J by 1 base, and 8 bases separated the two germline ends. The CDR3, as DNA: TGTGCCAGTAGTCAGAGGGAGAACACTGAAGCTTTCTTT. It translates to CASSQRENTEAFF. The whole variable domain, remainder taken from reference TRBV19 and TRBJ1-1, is DGGITQSPKYLFRKEGQNVTLSCEQNLNHDAMYWYRQDPGQGLRLIYYSQIVNDFQKGDIAEGYSVSREKKESFPLTVTSAQKNPTAFYLCASSQRENTEAFFGQGTRLTVV.

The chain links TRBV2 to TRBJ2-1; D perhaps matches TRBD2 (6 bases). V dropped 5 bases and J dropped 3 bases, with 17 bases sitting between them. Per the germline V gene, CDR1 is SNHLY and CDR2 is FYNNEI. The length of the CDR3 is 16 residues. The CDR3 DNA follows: TGTGCCAGCAGTCAACCTGGACTGGGGGGCTACAATGAGCAGTTCTTC. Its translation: CASSQPGLGGYNEQFF.

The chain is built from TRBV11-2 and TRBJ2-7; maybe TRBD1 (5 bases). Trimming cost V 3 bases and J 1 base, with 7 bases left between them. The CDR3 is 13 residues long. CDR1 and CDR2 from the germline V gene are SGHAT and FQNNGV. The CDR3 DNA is TGTGCCAGCAGCTTCGACAGATCCTACGAGCAGTACTTC. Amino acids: CASSFDRSYEQYF.

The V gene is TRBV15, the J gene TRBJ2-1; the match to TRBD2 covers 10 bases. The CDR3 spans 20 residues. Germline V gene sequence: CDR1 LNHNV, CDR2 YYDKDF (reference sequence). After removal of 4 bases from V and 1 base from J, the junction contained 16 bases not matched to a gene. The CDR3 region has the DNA TGTGCCACCAGCACCCTTGCTTGGACTAGCGGATCTTCTTCCTACAATGAGCAGTTCTTC. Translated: CATSTLAWTSGSSSYNEQFF.

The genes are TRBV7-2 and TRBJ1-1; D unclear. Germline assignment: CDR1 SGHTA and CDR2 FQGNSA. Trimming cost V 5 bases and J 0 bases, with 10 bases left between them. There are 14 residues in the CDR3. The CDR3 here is CASSPPGLNTEAFF. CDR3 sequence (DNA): TGTGCCAGCAGCCCCCCGGGTTTGAACACTGAAGCTTTCTTT.

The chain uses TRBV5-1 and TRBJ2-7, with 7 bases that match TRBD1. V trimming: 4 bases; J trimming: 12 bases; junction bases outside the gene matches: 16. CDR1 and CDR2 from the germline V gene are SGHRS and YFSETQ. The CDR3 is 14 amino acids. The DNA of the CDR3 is TGCGCCAGCAGCCCTGGTCCCGGGACAGAAAATAGGTACTTC. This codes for CASSPGPGTENRYF.

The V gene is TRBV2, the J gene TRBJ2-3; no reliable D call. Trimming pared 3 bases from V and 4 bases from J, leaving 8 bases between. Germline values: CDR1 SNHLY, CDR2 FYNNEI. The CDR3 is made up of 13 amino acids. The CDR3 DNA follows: TGTGCCAGCAGTGAGGCAGGTCCAGATACGCAGTATTTT. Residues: CASSEAGPDTQYF.

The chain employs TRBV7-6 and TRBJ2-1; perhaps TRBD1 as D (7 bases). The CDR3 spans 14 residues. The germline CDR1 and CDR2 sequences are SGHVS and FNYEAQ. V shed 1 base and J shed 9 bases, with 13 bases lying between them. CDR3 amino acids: CASSLGGGGGEQFF. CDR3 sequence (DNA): TGTGCCAGCAGCTTAGGAGGAGGGGGCGGTGAGCAGTTCTTC. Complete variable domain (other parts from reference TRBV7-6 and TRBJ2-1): GAGVSQSPRYKVTKRGQDVALRCDPISGHVSLYWYRQALGQGPEFLTYFNYEAQQDKSGLPNDRFSAERPEGSISTLTIQRTEQRDSAMYRCASSLGGGGGEQFFGPGTRLTVL.

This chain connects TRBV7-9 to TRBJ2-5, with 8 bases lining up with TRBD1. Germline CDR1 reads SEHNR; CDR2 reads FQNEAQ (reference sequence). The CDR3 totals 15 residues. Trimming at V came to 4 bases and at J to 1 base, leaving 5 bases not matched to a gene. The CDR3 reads CASSSYDRGQETQYF. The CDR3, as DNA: TGTGCCAGCAGCTCCTACGACAGGGGCCAAGAGACCCAGTACTTC. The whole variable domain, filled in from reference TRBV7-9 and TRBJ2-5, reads DTGVSQNPRHKITKRGQNVTFRCDPISEHNRLYWYRQTLGQGPEFLTYFQNEAQLEKSRLLSDRFSAERPKGSFSTLEIQRTEQGDSAMYLCASSSYDRGQETQYFGPGTRLLVL.

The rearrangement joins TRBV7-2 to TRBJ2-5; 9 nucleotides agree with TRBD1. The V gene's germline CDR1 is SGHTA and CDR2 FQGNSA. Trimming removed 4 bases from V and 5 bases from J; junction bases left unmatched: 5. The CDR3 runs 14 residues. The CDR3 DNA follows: TGTGCCAGCAGCTCGGACAGGGGAGAGGAGACCCAGTACTTC. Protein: CASSSDRGEETQYF.

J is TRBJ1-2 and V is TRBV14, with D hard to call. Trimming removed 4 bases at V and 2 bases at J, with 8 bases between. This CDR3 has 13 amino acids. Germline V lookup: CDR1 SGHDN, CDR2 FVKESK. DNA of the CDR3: TGTGCCAGCAGCCCGACATTAAACTATGGCTACACCTTC. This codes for CASSPTLNYGYTF.

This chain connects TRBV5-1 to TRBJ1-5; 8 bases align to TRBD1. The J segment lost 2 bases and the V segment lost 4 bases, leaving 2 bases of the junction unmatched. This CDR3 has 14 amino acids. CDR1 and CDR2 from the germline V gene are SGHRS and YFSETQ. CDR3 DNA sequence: TGCGCCAGCAGCGTGGGACAGGGCAATCAGCCCCAGCATTTT. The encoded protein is CASSVGQGNQPQHF.

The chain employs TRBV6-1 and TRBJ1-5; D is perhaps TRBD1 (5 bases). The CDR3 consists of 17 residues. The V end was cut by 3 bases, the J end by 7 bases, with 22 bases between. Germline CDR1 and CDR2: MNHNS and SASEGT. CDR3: CASSDILPTAGYQPQHF. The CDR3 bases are TGTGCCAGCAGTGACATTCTTCCGACAGCAGGATACCAGCCCCAGCATTTT.

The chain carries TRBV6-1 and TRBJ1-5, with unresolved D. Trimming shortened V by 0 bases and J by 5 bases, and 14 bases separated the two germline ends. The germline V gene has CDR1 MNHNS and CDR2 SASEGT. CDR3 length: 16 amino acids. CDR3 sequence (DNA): TGTGCCAGCAGTGAAGCGTTGACAACCCAACATCAGCCCCAGCATTTT. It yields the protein CASSEALTTQHQPQHF.

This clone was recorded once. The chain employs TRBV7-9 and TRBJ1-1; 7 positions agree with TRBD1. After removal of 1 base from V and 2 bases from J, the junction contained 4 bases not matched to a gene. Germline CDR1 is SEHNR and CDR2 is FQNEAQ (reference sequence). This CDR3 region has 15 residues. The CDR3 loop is CASSLGQGGNTEAFF. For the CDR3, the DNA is TGTGCCAGCAGCTTAGGACAGGGAGGAAACACTGAAGCTTTCTTT. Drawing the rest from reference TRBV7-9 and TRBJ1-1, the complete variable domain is DTGVSQNPRHKITKRGQNVTFRCDPISEHNRLYWYRQTLGQGPEFLTYFQNEAQLEKSRLLSDRFSAERPKGSFSTLEIQRTEQGDSAMYLCASSLGQGGNTEAFFGQGTRLTVV.

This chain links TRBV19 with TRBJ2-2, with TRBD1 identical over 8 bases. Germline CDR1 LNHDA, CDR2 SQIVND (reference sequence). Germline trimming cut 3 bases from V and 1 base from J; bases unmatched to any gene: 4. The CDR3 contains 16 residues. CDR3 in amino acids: CASSIYGQGNTGELFF. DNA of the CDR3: TGTGCCAGTAGTATTTACGGACAGGGGAACACCGGGGAGCTGTTTTTT.

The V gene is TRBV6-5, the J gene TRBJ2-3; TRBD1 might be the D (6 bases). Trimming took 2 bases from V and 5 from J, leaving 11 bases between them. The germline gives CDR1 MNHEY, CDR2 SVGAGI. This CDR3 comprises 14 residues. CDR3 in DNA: TGTGCCAGCAGTTACAACAGGGCAAAAGATACGCAGTATTTT. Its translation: CASSYNRAKDTQYF.

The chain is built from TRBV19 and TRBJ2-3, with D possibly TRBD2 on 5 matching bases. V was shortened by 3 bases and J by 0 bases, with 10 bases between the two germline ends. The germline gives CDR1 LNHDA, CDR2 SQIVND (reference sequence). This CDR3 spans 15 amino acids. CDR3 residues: CASSISVASTDTQYF. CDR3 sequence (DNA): TGTGCCAGTAGTATTTCGGTAGCGAGCACAGATACGCAGTATTTT.

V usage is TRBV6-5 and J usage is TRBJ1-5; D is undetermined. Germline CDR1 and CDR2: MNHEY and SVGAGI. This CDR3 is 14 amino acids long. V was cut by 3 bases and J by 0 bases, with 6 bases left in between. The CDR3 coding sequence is TGTGCCAGCAGTTATCAGTATAGCAATCAGCCCCAGCATTTT. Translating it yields CASSYQYSNQPQHF.

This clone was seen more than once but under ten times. The DNA for the CDR3 is TGTGCCTCCCGGGACAAGAACACTGAAGCTTTCTTT. It specifies CASRDKNTEAFF. The V and J genes are TRBV10-3 and TRBJ1-1, with a possible D match to TRBD1 (6 bases). V was cut by 11 bases and J by 1 base, with 11 bases left in between. The CDR3 spans 12 residues. Germline CDR1 is ENHRY and CDR2 is SYGVKD.